One and the same sample provided the 10 T cell receptor beta chains below, sequenced in a study of metastatic and nonmetastatic thyroid tumors. TCRdb re-called clones via MiXCR from the PCR reads. The sample consists of about 92,000 clones, 14% to 15% of them appearing once. No treatment of any kind had been given to any patient before thyroid surgery. Sequenced material: blood. These TCRs come from a female donor with papillary thyroid cancer or a benign thyroid nodule (not recorded which). Some clones in this sample may be carry-over from other donors' samples.

This clone was seen once. The chain combines TRBV20-1 with TRBJ2-7; 9 nucleotides agree with TRBD2. CDR3 size: 17 residues. V was pared by 5 bases and J by 3 bases, with 17 bases of the junction left unmatched. Germline lookup yields CDR1 DFQATT and CDR2 SNEGSKA (reference sequence). The CDR3 loop reads CSARGTGTSRGDYEQYF. In nucleotides, the CDR3 is TGCAGTGCTCGAGGGACCGGGACTAGCAGGGGGGACTACGAGCAGTACTTC.

This clone was recorded a few times. The CDR3 is CASSVATSGEAADTQYF. In DNA form, the CDR3 reads TGTGCCAGCAGCGTAGCTACTAGCGGGGAGGCAGCAGATACGCAGTATTTT. J is TRBJ2-3 and V is TRBV9; 10 bases line up with TRBD2. Trimming took 0 bases from V and 4 from J; bases not matched to a gene: 8. CDR3 length equals 17 residues. Germline assignment: CDR1 SGDLS and CDR2 YYNGEE.

This clone has just a few counts. This rearrangement joins TRBV5-4 to TRBJ2-3; no firm D call. Germline CDR1 SGHNT, CDR2 YYREEE (reference sequence). The V end was cut by 3 bases, the J end by 0 bases, with 11 bases between. The CDR3 contains 15 residues. The CDR3 here is CASSWSARSTDTQYF. The CDR3 DNA reads TGTGCCAGCAGCTGGTCGGCAAGGAGCACAGATACGCAGTATTTT.

Ten or more counts support this clone. The chain uses TRBV7-9 and TRBJ1-1; D is unresolved. Trimming shortened V by 1 base and J by 1 base, and 4 bases separated the two germline ends. Germline loops: CDR1 SEHNR, CDR2 FQNEAQ (reference sequence). This CDR3 region has 13 residues. The CDR3 spells CASSLVWNTEAFF. The CDR3 bases are TGTGCCAGCAGCTTAGTCTGGAACACTGAAGCTTTCTTT.

This clone was picked up many times. The CDR3 DNA reads as TGCAGTGCTAGAGAGGGCAGCGAGATGCCTGAAGCTTTCTTT. Its translation is CSAREGSEMPEAFF. The chain is built from TRBV20-1 and TRBJ1-1; no clear D. The length of the CDR3 is 14 residues. Germline CDR1 is DFQATT and CDR2 is SNEGSKA (reference sequence). Trimming stripped 0 bases from V and 6 bases from J, with 14 bases between.

As for this clone: A much larger clone is a single base away; this may be a read error. The chain uses TRBV5-1 and TRBJ2-2; 7 bases match TRBD1. There are 15 residues in the CDR3. The germline V gene has CDR1 SGHRS and CDR2 YFSETQ. In nucleotides, the CDR3 is TGCGCCAGCAGCTTGGGCAGGGGGAACACCAGGGAGCTGTTTTTT. Translating gives CASSLGRGNTRELFF. Variable domain in full (rest from reference TRBV5-1 and TRBJ2-2): KAGVTQTPRYLIKTRGQQVTLSCSPISGHRSVSWYQQTPGQGLQFLFEYFSETQRNKGNFPGRFSGRQFSNSRSEMNVSTLELGDSALYLCASSLGRGNTRELFFGEGSRLTVL.

The sample holds a few counts of this clone. A much more abundant neighbour one base away suggests this may be a read error. Other DNA sequences in this specimen translate into the identical CDR3. The chain carries TRBV11-2 and TRBJ2-7, with D unclear. The CDR3 consists of 14 residues. Per the germline V gene, CDR1 is SGHAT and CDR2 is FQNNGV. CDR3 sequence reads: CASSLRPGYYEQYF. In nucleotides, the CDR3 is TGCGCCAGCAGCTTACGTCCGGGCTACTACGAGCAGTACTTC.

This clone was counted many times. The same CDR3 can be traced to other DNA sequences in this sample. Here the CDR3 reads CASSQAGTLWQPQHF. As DNA, the CDR3 is TGCGCCAGCAGCCAAGCGGGGACCCTCTGGCAGCCCCAGCATTTT. The chain combines TRBV4-1 with TRBJ1-5; perhaps TRBD1 as D (5 bases). CDR1 and CDR2 (germline): MGHRA, YSYEKL. Trimming stripped 1 base from V and 7 bases from J, with 14 bases between. CDR3 size: 15 residues.

This clone occurred many times. V gene TRBV9 combines with J gene TRBJ2-2; TRBD1 might be the D (6 bases). CDR1 is SGDLS and CDR2 is YYNGEE in the germline V gene. This CDR3 region has 15 residues. V was cut by 2 bases and J by 4 bases, with 12 bases left in between. The CDR3 DNA sequence: TGTGCCAGCAGCGTGGGACATTTGGGCACCGGGGAGCTGTTTTTT. It translates to CASSVGHLGTGELFF.

The sample holds many counts of this clone. The chain combines TRBV20-1 with TRBJ1-6; D perhaps matches TRBD1 (5 bases). V was shortened by 0 bases and J by 0 bases, with 15 bases between the two germline ends. Germline values: CDR1 DFQATT, CDR2 SNEGSKA (reference sequence). This CDR3 is 18 amino acids long. CDR3 protein: CSARDLRGSSSYNSPLHF. CDR3 nucleotides: TGCAGTGCTAGAGATCTTCGGGGGTCGAGCTCCTATAATTCACCCCTCCACTTT.